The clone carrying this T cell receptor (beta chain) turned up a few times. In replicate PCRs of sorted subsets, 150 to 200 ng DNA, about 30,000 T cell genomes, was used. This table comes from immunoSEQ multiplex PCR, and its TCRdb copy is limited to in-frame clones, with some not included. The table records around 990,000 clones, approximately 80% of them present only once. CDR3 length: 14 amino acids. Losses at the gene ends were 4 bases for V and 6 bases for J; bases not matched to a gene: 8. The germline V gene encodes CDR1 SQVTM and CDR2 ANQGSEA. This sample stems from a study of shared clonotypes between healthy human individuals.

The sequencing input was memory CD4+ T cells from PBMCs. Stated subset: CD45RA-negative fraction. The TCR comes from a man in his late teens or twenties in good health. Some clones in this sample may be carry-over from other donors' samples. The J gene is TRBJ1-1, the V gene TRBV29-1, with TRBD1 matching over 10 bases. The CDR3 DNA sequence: TGCAGCGTTGGCCCGGGACAGGGGTTCCCTGAAGCTTTCTTT. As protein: CSVGPGQGFPEAFF. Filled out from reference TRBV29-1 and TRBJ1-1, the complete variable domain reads SAVISQKPSRDICQRGTSLTIQCQVDSQVTMMFWYRQQPGQSLTLIATANQGSEATYESGFVIDKFPISRPNLTFSTLTVSNMSPEDSSIYLCSVGPGQGFPEAFFGQGTRLTVV.